The 4 T cell receptor beta chains below were found in one sample sequenced in a study of CD8 T cells in Susac syndrome. Random hexamers were used to reverse transcribe the RNA input (about 0.5 to 1 ug). Each CDR3 protein gets one entry after TCRdb re-called the immunoSEQ multiplex PCR reads with MiXCR. Of more than 120,000 distinct CDR3 sequences in the sample, roughly 95% were seen once. Source material: CD4+ T cells from PBMCs. The receptors were gathered from a human donor in good health.

This clonotype has just one count. The CDR3: CASSQGLTSGRTDTQYF. CDR3 nucleotide sequence: TGTGCCAGCAGCCAAGGCCTTACTAGCGGGAGGACAGATACGCAGTATTTT. This chain joins TRBV3-1 and TRBJ2-3, with 12 bases lining up with TRBD2. Germline V lookup: CDR1 LGHDT, CDR2 YNNKEL (reference sequence). This CDR3 contains 17 residues. Trimming cost V 1 base and J 3 bases; bases outside gene matches: 5.

This clonotype appeared once. The V and J genes are TRBV2 and TRBJ2-1, with unresolved D. The germline V gene encodes CDR1 SNHLY and CDR2 FYNNEI. The CDR3 is 14 residues long. V shed 7 bases and J shed 0 bases, with 10 bases lying between them. As DNA, the CDR3 is TGTGCCAGCAATGAGGCGAGCTCCTACAATGAGCAGTTCTTC. Amino acid sequence: CASNEASSYNEQFF.

The chain joins TRBV7-9 to TRBJ2-7; 14 bases fit TRBD2. There are 15 residues in the CDR3. CDR1 and CDR2 from the germline V gene are SEHNR and FQNEAQ (reference sequence). V was clipped by 5 bases and J by 6 bases; unmatched bases: 6. This CDR3 reads CASSLPGLAGVEQYF. DNA of the CDR3: TGTGCCAGCAGCCTTCCGGGACTAGCGGGAGTCGAGCAGTACTTC.

V gene TRBV11-3 combines with J gene TRBJ2-2; D uncertain. Trimming took off 0 bases at V and 4 bases at J, with 6 bases between the two ends. The germline V gene encodes CDR1 SGHNT and CDR2 YENEEA. The CDR3 length is 14 residues. The CDR3: CASSLETVTGELFF. The CDR3 bases are TGTGCCAGCAGCTTAGAGACCGTCACCGGGGAGCTGTTTTTT.